The entry below gives a single TCR beta chain sequence along with its context. These data belong to a study of neoadjuvant anti-PD-1 for oral cavity cancer. This CDR3 is 14 amino acids long. V was shortened by 5 bases and J by 5 bases, with 18 bases between the two germline ends. Germline CDR1 and CDR2: GTSNPN and SVGIG (reference sequence). As for time point: after neoadjuvant nivolumab, at surgical resection. The data were produced by immunoSEQ multiplex PCR, yet TCRdb's version contains in-frame clones alone and is incomplete. The table lists about 10,000 clones, 60% to 65% of them singletons. The receptor was derived from a person aged 35-79 years with oral cavity squamous cell carcinoma. The chain combines TRBV30 with TRBJ2-5; a possible D gene is TRBD1 (6 bases). Sequenced here: tumor tissue, sampled after nivolumab (anti-PD-1) treatment. The CDR3 region is CAWAWGPSRETQYF. The CDR3 DNA reads as TGTGCCTGGGCCTGGGGGCCAAGTAGGGAGACCCAGTACTTC.